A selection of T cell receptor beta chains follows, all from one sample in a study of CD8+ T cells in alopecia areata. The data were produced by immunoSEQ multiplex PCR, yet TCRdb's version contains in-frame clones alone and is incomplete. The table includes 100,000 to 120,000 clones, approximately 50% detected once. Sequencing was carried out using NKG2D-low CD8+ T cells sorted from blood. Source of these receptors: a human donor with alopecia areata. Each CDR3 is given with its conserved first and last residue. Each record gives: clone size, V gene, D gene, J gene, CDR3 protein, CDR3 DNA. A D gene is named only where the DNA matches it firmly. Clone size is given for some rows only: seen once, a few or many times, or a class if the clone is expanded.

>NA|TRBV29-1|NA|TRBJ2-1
CSVAGDRGGSNEQFF
TGCAGCGTTGCGGGGGATCGAGGGGGGTCCAATGAGCAGTTCTTC
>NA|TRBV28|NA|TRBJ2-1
CASSQGQYNEQFF
TGTGCCAGCAGCCAAGGACAGTACAATGAGCAGTTCTTC
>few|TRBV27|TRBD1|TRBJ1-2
CASSSPSGGMQGYTF
TGTGCCAGCAGCTCCCCTTCAGGGGGCATGCAAGGCTACACCTTC
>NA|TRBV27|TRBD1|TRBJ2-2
CASSKTGGEIGLFF
TGTGCCAGCAGTAAGACAGGGGGTGAGATCGGGCTGTTTTTT
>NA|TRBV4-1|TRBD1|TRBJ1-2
CASSQSRGHGYTF
TGCGCCAGCAGCCAAAGCAGGGGGCATGGCTACACCTTC
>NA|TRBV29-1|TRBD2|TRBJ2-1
CSVEDHASGSRNEQFF
TGCAGCGTTGAAGATCACGCTAGCGGGAGCCGGAATGAGCAGTTCTTC
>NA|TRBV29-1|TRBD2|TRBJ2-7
CSVSGTSGPWEQYF
TGCAGCGTCTCCGGGACTAGCGGGCCGTGGGAGCAGTACTTC
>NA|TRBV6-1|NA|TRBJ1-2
CASSGSVRIYGYTF
TGTGCCAGCAGTGGGTCGGTCAGGATCTATGGCTACACCTTC
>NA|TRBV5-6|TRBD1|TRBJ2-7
CASSLGTGLYEQYF
TGTGCCAGCAGCTTGGGGACAGGGCTCTACGAGCAGTACTTC
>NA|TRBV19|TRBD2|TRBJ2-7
CASRGAGVVYEQYF
TGTGCCAGTAGAGGGGCGGGAGTGGTCTACGAGCAGTACTTC
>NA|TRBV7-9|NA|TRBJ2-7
CASSFPGAGEQYF
TGTGCCAGCAGCTTCCCTGGGGCGGGCGAGCAGTACTTC
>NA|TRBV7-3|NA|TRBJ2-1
CASSSSGGVYNEQFF
TGTGCCAGCAGCTCCTCCGGAGGGGTTTACAATGAGCAGTTCTTC
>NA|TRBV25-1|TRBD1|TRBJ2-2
CASRTGTVNTGELFF
TGTGCCAGCAGAACCGGGACAGTGAACACCGGGGAGCTGTTTTTT
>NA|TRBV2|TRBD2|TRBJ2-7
CASSKTSGGISYEQYF
TGTGCCAGCAGCAAGACTAGCGGGGGTATCTCCTACGAGCAGTACTTC
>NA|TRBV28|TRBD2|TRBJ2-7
CASSFPREALSYEQYF
TGTGCCAGCAGCTTTCCCCGGGAGGCACTTTCCTACGAGCAGTACTTC
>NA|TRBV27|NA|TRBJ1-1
CASSGGRWMNTEAFF
TGTGCCAGCAGTGGGGGACGATGGATGAACACTGAAGCTTTCTTT
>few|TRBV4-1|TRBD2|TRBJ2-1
CASLSTSGSRDEQFF
TGCGCCAGCCTATCAACTAGCGGGAGTCGGGATGAGCAGTTCTTC
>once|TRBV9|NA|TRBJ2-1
CASSPPGLASFGEQFF
TGTGCCAGCAGCCCACCGGGCCTAGCGTCGTTTGGTGAGCAGTTCTTC
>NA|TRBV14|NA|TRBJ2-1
CASSRVTRSAPSRGNEQFF
TGTGCCAGCAGCCGAGTTACGAGATCGGCCCCGAGTCGGGGCAATGAGCAGTTCTTC
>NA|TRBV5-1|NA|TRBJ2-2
CASSLDPGANTGELFF
TGCGCCAGCAGCTTGGATCCGGGGGCGAACACCGGGGAGCTGTTTTTT
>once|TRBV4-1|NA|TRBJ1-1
CASSQDRKLNTEAFF
TGCGCCAGCAGCCAGGACAGAAAACTGAACACTGAAGCTTTCTTT
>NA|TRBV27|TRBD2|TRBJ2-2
CASRISGSAGELFF
TGTGCCAGCAGGATTAGCGGGAGTGCCGGGGAGCTGTTTTTT
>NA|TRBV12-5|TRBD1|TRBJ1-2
CASGPGQSRYGYTF
TGTGCTAGTGGTCCGGGACAGTCTCGCTATGGCTACACCTTC
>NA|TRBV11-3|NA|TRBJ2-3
CASSLPTDTQYF
TGTGCCAGCAGCTTACCCACAGATACGCAGTATTTT
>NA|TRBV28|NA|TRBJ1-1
CASSFSTNLNTEAFF
TGTGCCAGCAGTTTTTCGACAAACCTGAACACTGAAGCTTTCTTT
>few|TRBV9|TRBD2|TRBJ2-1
CASSSIAGGEQFF
TGTGCCAGCAGCTCCATAGCGGGCGGTGAGCAGTTCTTC